This entry features one TCR beta chain sequence. This table comes from immunoSEQ multiplex PCR, and its TCRdb copy is limited to in-frame clones, with some not included. Among 200,000 or so clones listed, approximately 84% were seen once. This sample was included in a study of blood T cell repertoires in COVID-19. Turning to the study itself: Material from acute and convalescent COVID-19 was sourced from the United States, Italy and Spain.

From germline, CDR1 is MNHEY and CDR2 SVGAGI. This CDR3 region has 13 residues. V lost 6 bases and J lost 5, with 13 bases in between. The sequenced sample consisted of peripheral blood. This TCR came from a middle-aged man with active or convalescent COVID-19. This chain links TRBV6-5 with TRBJ2-5, with a weak D call TRBD2 (5 bases). CDR3 loop: CASRSAGVETQYF. CDR3 in DNA: TGTGCCAGCAGGTCGGCCGGGGTGGAGACCCAGTACTTC.